Listed below are T cell receptor beta chains from one sample, sequenced in a study of blood T cell repertoires in COVID-19. TCRdb's table, derived via immunoSEQ multiplex PCR, lists solely in-frame clones and lacks some. This table holds under 350,000 clones, around 90% found once. The sample consisted of peripheral blood. Source of these receptors: a woman aged 30 to 39 with COVID-19, enrolled during active disease. CDR3s leave out the opening cysteine and the closing phenylalanine or tryptophan. The order of the fields is V gene, J gene, clone size, CDR3 protein. Only part of the rows carry a size: once, few, many, or a class if the clone is expanded.

TRBV6-5	TRBJ1-2	.	ASSYSMDRDDYGYT
TRBV10-2	TRBJ2-1	.	ASSDGASVYNEQF
TRBV6-6	TRBJ2-7	.	ASRREGQGNGESYEQY
TRBV6-5	TRBJ1-6	.	ASSYSTGIANSPLH
TRBV7-2	TRBJ2-2	.	ASSTSGRVGGELF
TRBV28	TRBJ2-3	.	ASIGTGASGVTDTQY
TRBV7-3	TRBJ2-3	.	ASSQAGGSTDTQY
TRBV27	TRBJ2-7	.	ASSSRLAGVFDEQY
TRBV4-1	TRBJ2-7	.	ASSGRDRPVREQY
TRBV4-1	TRBJ2-1	once	ASSPGTSTYNEQF
TRBV11-2	TRBJ2-7	once	ASSLEIGGDRHSYEQY
TRBV28	TRBJ1-2	once	ASSIAGAANYGYT
TRBV9	TRBJ2-2	once	ASSVVGLAGAGTGELF
TRBV11-2	TRBJ2-7	.	ASSLDRQYEQY
TRBV4-1	TRBJ1-4	.	ASSHMAQGIREKLF
TRBV9	TRBJ2-7	.	ASSVAVASGLYEQY
TRBV28	TRBJ2-1	.	ASSRNRDSNNEQF
TRBV2	TRBJ2-1	.	ASRRLAGVLNEQF
TRBV6-6	TRBJ2-5	.	ATGQGAGWTQY
TRBV7-9	TRBJ1-4	.	ASSLGGVKLF